The T cell receptor beta chain described here comes from a study of regulatory T cells in long-lasting Graves disease. This clonotype came up many times. The antigen remains unidentified. iRepertoire HTBI primers and Arm-PCR of CDR3 regions built TCR beta libraries. TCRdb re-derived calls from the multiplex PCR reads in MiXCR, one entry per CDR3 protein. The repertoire holds around 460,000 distinct CDR3 sequences, with 20% to 25% as singletons. The time point here: persistent/refractory GD, antithyroid drugs over 5 years with positive TRAb. TCR sequences were obtained from RNA taken from PBMCs. Overall study findings and caveats: Accuracy might have suffered from few samples.

The starting material was peripheral blood mononuclear cells (PBMCs), obtained when the disease was refractory, from a patient treated with antithyroid drugs. This clonotype originated in a female donor with Graves disease.

The CDR3 region is CASTAGGGRFHEQYF. The CDR3 coding sequence is TGTGCCAGTACCGCAGGCGGGGGGCGCTTCCACGAGCAGTACTTC. The chain couples TRBV19 to TRBJ2-7; 8 nucleotides align to TRBD2. The CDR3 totals 15 residues. Germline lookup yields CDR1 LNHDA and CDR2 SQIVND (reference sequence). J was trimmed by 5 bases and V by 7 bases; bases with no gene match: 13.